This T cell receptor (beta chain) came from a study of human T cells and chemical hapten exposure. Germline CDR1 and CDR2: DFQATT and SNEGSKA (reference sequence). CDR3 length: 13 residues. V lost 6 bases, J lost 7 bases, and 8 bases stayed unmatched. The time point is: patch test 1, 2 weeks after DPC sensitization. The treatment was: therapeutic diphenylcyclopropenone sensitization with weekly scalp DPC. Sequencing started from total RNA isolated from unfractionated whole blood. This clonotype was seen just once. Its antigen remains unidentified. What the library attached to individual cDNA molecules were unique molecular identifiers. TCRdb re-called the RACE reads through MiXCR, storing one row per CDR3 protein. Of around 120,000 distinct CDR3 sequences in the sample, roughly 13% were seen once. Study-level results: The study found that PT1 expanded TCR counts correlated positively with patch test score. Relative to control repertoires, expanded TCRs gave rise to significantly more large CDR3 similarity clusters.

This sequence joins TRBV20-1 and TRBJ1-4, with 7 bases that match TRBD1. The source was whole blood, collected in connection with sensitization to the hapten diphenylcyclopropenone (DPC). This clonotype originated in a man younger than 35 with alopecia areata. Some clones in this sample may be carry-over from other donors' samples. The CDR3 spells CSAADRASEKLFF. The CDR3 coding sequence is TGCAGTGCCGCCGACAGGGCAAGTGAAAAACTGTTTTTT.